The sequence of this TCR beta chain was determined in a study of response to subunit inactivated influenza vaccine. Broader study findings: Each seasonal influenza vaccination, the authors suggested, recruits few new T cells.

Germline V lookup: CDR1 SQVTM, CDR2 ANQGSEA. The CDR3 loop spans 16 amino acids. The germline V and J ends were trimmed by 1 base and 1 base, with 17 bases remaining between them. TCRdb reprocessed the RT-PCR reads with MiXCR, giving one entry per CDR3 protein. The sample holds about 190,000 distinct CDR3 sequences, approximately 14% seen once. Points on this clonotype: What it binds is unknown.

The V and J genes are TRBV29-1 and TRBJ2-7; possibly TRBD2 for D (6 bases). The source was CD8+ T cells sorted from PBMCs, collected more than 4 days after vaccination. This sequence was found in a man in his fifties who received an inactivated influenza vaccine. The CDR3 nucleotides are TGCAGCGTTGAAGTCCTAAGGAGGGGAAATTCCTACGAGCAGTACTTC. Translating it yields CSVEVLRRGNSYEQYF.